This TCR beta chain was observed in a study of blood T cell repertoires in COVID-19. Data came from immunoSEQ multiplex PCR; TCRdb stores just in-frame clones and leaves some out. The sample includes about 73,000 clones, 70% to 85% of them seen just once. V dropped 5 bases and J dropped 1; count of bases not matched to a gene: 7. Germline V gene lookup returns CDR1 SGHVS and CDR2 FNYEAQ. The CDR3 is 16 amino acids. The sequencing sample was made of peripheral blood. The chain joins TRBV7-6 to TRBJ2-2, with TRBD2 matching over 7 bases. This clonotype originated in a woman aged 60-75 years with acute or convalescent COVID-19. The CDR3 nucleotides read TGTGCCAGCAGCCCCTTGGGGAGGGGGAACACCGGGGAGCTGTTTTTT. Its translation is CASSPLGRGNTGELFF.